This TCR beta chain comes out of a study of T cell changes during pregnancy in multiple sclerosis. TCRdb's table, derived via immunoSEQ multiplex PCR, lists solely in-frame clones and lacks some. The sample holds 70,000 to 90,000 clones, approximately 90% seen once. In germline, CDR1 is SGDLS, CDR2 YYNGEE. This CDR3 contains 14 residues. V shed 2 bases and J 5 bases; nucleotides not matched to a gene: 3. The sequence derives from a female donor in good health, serving as a control in a pregnancy study. Some clones in this sample may be carry-over from other donors' samples. The sequencing used PBMCs, collected in the first trimester of pregnancy. The V call is TRBV9, the J call TRBJ2-3, with 9 bases fitting TRBD2. As DNA, the CDR3 is TGTGCCAGCAGCGTTAGCGGGAGAGGAGATACGCAGTATTTT. It is translated as CASSVSGRGDTQYF.